This is a list of T cell receptor beta chains from one sample in a study of blood T cell repertoires in COVID-19. Assay: immunoSEQ multiplex PCR; the TCRdb copy retains only in-frame clones and omits some. The profile shows 120,000 to 150,000 clones, around 87% of them singletons. The sample comprised peripheral blood. The origin of the receptors is a man in his forties or fifties who had recovered from COVID-19. CDR3s include the opening cysteine and the closing phenylalanine or tryptophan. The D gene is left open where the match is weak. Clone size is stated in some rows and not others, as once, few, many or a class when expanded.

DNA	CDR3	size	V	J	D	length
TGTGCCAGCAGTTTACAGGCCGGGAGTGACATTCAGTACTTC	CASSLQAGSDIQYF	-	TRBV27	TRBJ2-4	-	14
TGTGCCAGCTCACCACCGCAGCAGAACAGTATCTTC	CASSPPQQNSIF	-	TRBV18	TRBJ1-2	-	12
TGTGCCATCAGTGTCTCGGGGGAGGAATCACCCCTCCACTTT	CAISVSGEESPLHF	-	TRBV10-3	TRBJ1-6	-	14
TGCGCCAGCAGTGAGTCTAGCGGGGGGGCCCATGAGCAGTTCTTC	CASSESSGGAHEQFF	-	TRBV10-1	TRBJ2-1	TRBD2	15
TGTGCCAGCAGCACGGACAGGGGGCGCATCCACATTGAAAAACTGTTTTTT	CASSTDRGRIHIEKLFF	once	TRBV5-5	TRBJ1-4	TRBD1	17
TGTGCCAGCAGTAGACTAGCGGGGGCGCCGGGGACCCAGTACTTC	CASSRLAGAPGTQYF	-	TRBV2	TRBJ2-5	TRBD2	15
TGTGCCAGCAGTGAAGCGCGCTCAGGGCCCTACGAGCAGTACTTC	CASSEARSGPYEQYF	-	TRBV2	TRBJ2-7	-	15
TGTGCCAGCAGCTTGGAAAGGTTTGGGACACTCGCCCCAACCTACGAGCAGTACTTC	CASSLERFGTLAPTYEQYF	-	TRBV5-6	TRBJ2-7	-	19
TGTGCCAGCAGTTACGGGACTAGCGGGGGGGCCAAAATCTTC	CASSYGTSGGAKIF	-	TRBV6-2/TRBV6-3	TRBJ2-1	TRBD2	14
TGTGCCAGCAGCTTAGGCCGACAGGGCGAGCAGTACTTC	CASSLGRQGEQYF	-	TRBV5-4	TRBJ2-7	TRBD1	13
TGTGCCAGCAGAGAACAGGGGCGGAACACTGAAGCTTTCTTT	CASREQGRNTEAFF	-	TRBV6-6	TRBJ1-1	TRBD1	14
TGCGCCAGCAGCTCTCCCCTCGGGAGCGGGGGGGGTTATGAGCAGTTCTTC	CASSSPLGSGGGYEQFF	few	TRBV5-1	TRBJ2-1	TRBD2	17
TGCGCCAGCACCCACCCGGGGGGGTTAAAGAACACCGGGGAGCTGTTTTTT	CASTHPGGLKNTGELFF	-	TRBV5-1	TRBJ2-2	TRBD2	17
TGTGCCAGCAGTCTCGACAGCTCTAACTATGGCTACACCTTC	CASSLDSSNYGYTF	-	TRBV25-1	TRBJ1-2	-	14
TGCAGCGTTGTAGCAGATACGCAGTATTTT	CSVVADTQYF	-	TRBV29-1	TRBJ2-3	-	10